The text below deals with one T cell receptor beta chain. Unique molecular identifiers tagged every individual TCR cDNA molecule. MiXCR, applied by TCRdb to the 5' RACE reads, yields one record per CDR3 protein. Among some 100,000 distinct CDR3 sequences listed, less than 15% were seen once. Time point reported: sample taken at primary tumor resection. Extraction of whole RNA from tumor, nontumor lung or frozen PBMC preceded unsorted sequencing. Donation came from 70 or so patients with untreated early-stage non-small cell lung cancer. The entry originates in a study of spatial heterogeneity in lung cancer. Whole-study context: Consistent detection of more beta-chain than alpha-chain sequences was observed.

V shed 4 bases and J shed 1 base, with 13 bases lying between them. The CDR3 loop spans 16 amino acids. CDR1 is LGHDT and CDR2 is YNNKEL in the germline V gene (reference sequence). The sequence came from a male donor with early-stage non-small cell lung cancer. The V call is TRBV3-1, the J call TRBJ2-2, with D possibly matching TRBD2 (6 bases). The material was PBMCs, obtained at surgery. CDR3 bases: TGTGCCAGCAGCCCGACGGGGCGGGGGAACACCGGGGAGCTGTTTTTT. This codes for CASSPTGRGNTGELFF.